This is a list of T cell receptor beta chains from one sample in a study of beta chain features in type 1 diabetes. TCRdb keeps only in-frame clones here, not all; method: immunoSEQ multiplex PCR. In the table there are 450,000 or so clones, around 10% of which are singletons. Material: naive CD4+ T cells from blood. These receptors came from a woman aged 18-29 years in good health. Both conserved end residues are part of each CDR3. The D gene is left open where the match is weak. Clone sizes are given selectively: once, few, many, or a class where the clone is expanded.

CDR3 DNA: TGCAGCGTTGGCCCTTCCGGGGCCGCCTACGAGCAGTACTTC
CDR3 protein: CSVGPSGAAYEQYF
V gene: TRBV29-1
CDR3 length: 14
J gene: TRBJ2-7
clone size: -
D gene: -

CDR3 DNA: TGCAGCGTTGACAGGGGCGCAAACACCGGGGAGCTGTTTTTT
CDR3 protein: CSVDRGANTGELFF
V gene: TRBV29-1
CDR3 length: 14
J gene: TRBJ2-2
clone size: few
D gene: -

CDR3 DNA: TGTGCCAGCAGTTTCCAGCGGGGGACCACAGATACGCAGTATTTT
CDR3 protein: CASSFQRGTTDTQYF
V gene: TRBV28
CDR3 length: 15
J gene: TRBJ2-3
clone size: few
D gene: TRBD2

CDR3 DNA: TGTGCCTGGAGTAGGGGGGGCACTGAAGCTTTCTTT
CDR3 protein: CAWSRGGTEAFF
V gene: TRBV30
CDR3 length: 12
J gene: TRBJ1-1
clone size: few
D gene: -

CDR3 DNA: TGCAGCGTCCACCGGGGAGCGGATGAAAAACTGTTTTTT
CDR3 protein: CSVHRGADEKLFF
V gene: TRBV29-1
CDR3 length: 13
J gene: TRBJ1-4
clone size: -
D gene: -

CDR3 DNA: TGTGCCAGCAGTTTTAGGGGAGGTGAGCAGTTCTTC
CDR3 protein: CASSFRGGEQFF
V gene: TRBV27
CDR3 length: 12
J gene: TRBJ2-1
clone size: few
D gene: -

CDR3 DNA: TGTGCCAGCAGCCCCCAGGGGGGTACCTCCTACGAGCAGTACTTC
CDR3 protein: CASSPQGGTSYEQYF
V gene: TRBV7-9
CDR3 length: 15
J gene: TRBJ2-7
clone size: few
D gene: -

CDR3 DNA: TGCGCCAGCAGCTTAGGACAGGCGAGTGGGGAGACCCAGTACTTC
CDR3 protein: CASSLGQASGETQYF
V gene: TRBV5-1
CDR3 length: 15
J gene: TRBJ2-5
clone size: -
D gene: TRBD1

CDR3 DNA: TGCGCCAGCAGAGCTACAGGGGGCCAAGCAGAGACCCAGTACTTC
CDR3 protein: CASRATGGQAETQYF
V gene: TRBV23-1
CDR3 length: 15
J gene: TRBJ2-5
clone size: -
D gene: TRBD1

CDR3 DNA: TGTGCCAGCAGCTTAGCCCGGACTAGCGTGGACAATGAGCAGTTCTTC
CDR3 protein: CASSLARTSVDNEQFF
V gene: TRBV7-2
CDR3 length: 16
J gene: TRBJ2-1
clone size: -
D gene: TRBD2

CDR3 DNA: TGTGCCAGCAGCGAAATACAGGGATCTAACACCTTC
CDR3 protein: CASSEIQGSNTF
V gene: TRBV7-9
CDR3 length: 12
J gene: TRBJ1-2
clone size: -
D gene: -

CDR3 DNA: TGTGCCAGCAGCCAAGAACTTAGCAATCAGCCCCAGCATTTT
CDR3 protein: CASSQELSNQPQHF
V gene: TRBV4-2
CDR3 length: 14
J gene: TRBJ1-5
clone size: -
D gene: -

CDR3 DNA: TGCAGCGTTGAGTCACCCGGGGAGCTGTTTTTT
CDR3 protein: CSVESPGELFF
V gene: TRBV29-1
CDR3 length: 11
J gene: TRBJ2-2
clone size: few
D gene: -

CDR3 DNA: TGTGCCAGCACCCATCAGGGGGAAGTTAATTCACCCCTCCACTTT
CDR3 protein: CASTHQGEVNSPLHF
V gene: TRBV7-2
CDR3 length: 15
J gene: TRBJ1-6
clone size: few
D gene: TRBD1

CDR3 DNA: TGTGCCAGCAGCCAAACCATGAACACCCAGTTCTACTACGAGCAGTACTTC
CDR3 protein: CASSQTMNTQFYYEQYF
V gene: TRBV14
CDR3 length: 17
J gene: TRBJ2-7
clone size: -
D gene: -

CDR3 DNA: TGTGCCAGCAGCTCCCTATACGAGCAGTACTTC
CDR3 protein: CASSSLYEQYF
V gene: TRBV7-2
CDR3 length: 11
J gene: TRBJ2-7
clone size: -
D gene: -

CDR3 DNA: TGTGCCAGCAGCCAACCTGGGGCGGGTAACACCATATATTTT
CDR3 protein: CASSQPGAGNTIYF
V gene: TRBV14
CDR3 length: 14
J gene: TRBJ1-3
clone size: -
D gene: -

CDR3 DNA: TGCGCCAGCAGCCCGCTACTATCTAGCACAGATACGCAGTATTTT
CDR3 protein: CASSPLLSSTDTQYF
V gene: TRBV5-1
CDR3 length: 15
J gene: TRBJ2-3
clone size: -
D gene: -

CDR3 DNA: TGTGCCTGGAGAAGCGCAGGGGGCGGCTACGAGCAGTACTTC
CDR3 protein: CAWRSAGGGYEQYF
V gene: TRBV30
CDR3 length: 14
J gene: TRBJ2-7
clone size: few
D gene: TRBD1

CDR3 DNA: TGTGCCTGGAGTGTACGGGGCGCAAATGGCTACACCTTC
CDR3 protein: CAWSVRGANGYTF
V gene: TRBV30
CDR3 length: 13
J gene: TRBJ1-2
clone size: -
D gene: -

CDR3 DNA: TGTGCCAGCAGCCTAGGACTAGTGGAAAGACAGTTCTTC
CDR3 protein: CASSLGLVERQFF
V gene: TRBV14
CDR3 length: 13
J gene: TRBJ2-1
clone size: -
D gene: TRBD2

CDR3 DNA: TGCAGCGTTGGATCAAGGACGCTGAACACTGAAGCTTTCTTT
CDR3 protein: CSVGSRTLNTEAFF
V gene: TRBV29-1
CDR3 length: 14
J gene: TRBJ1-1
clone size: -
D gene: -

CDR3 DNA: TGCAGCGTATCGCGGGAGCTAAGGGATACGCAGTATTTT
CDR3 protein: CSVSRELRDTQYF
V gene: TRBV29-1
CDR3 length: 13
J gene: TRBJ2-3
clone size: -
D gene: TRBD2

CDR3 DNA: TGTGCCAGCAGCTTGGCCCTCGGGAGCCCTTTTGGCTACACCTTC
CDR3 protein: CASSLALGSPFGYTF
V gene: TRBV5-4
CDR3 length: 15
J gene: TRBJ1-2
clone size: -
D gene: -

CDR3 DNA: TGCGCCAGCAGCCAGGACTACCAGACAGGGCAAATGTTTCAAGGGGAGCTGTTTTTT
CDR3 protein: CASSQDYQTGQMFQGELFF
V gene: TRBV4-1
CDR3 length: 19
J gene: TRBJ2-2
clone size: -
D gene: -

CDR3 DNA: TGCAGCGTTGAAACAACCGGGGGCTACACCTTC
CDR3 protein: CSVETTGGYTF
V gene: TRBV29-1
CDR3 length: 11
J gene: TRBJ1-2
clone size: few
D gene: -

CDR3 DNA: TGTGCCAGCAGCCCAATTACAGGGTGGGGCGAGCAGTACTTC
CDR3 protein: CASSPITGWGEQYF
V gene: TRBV7-8
CDR3 length: 14
J gene: TRBJ2-7
clone size: -
D gene: -

CDR3 DNA: TGTGCCAGCAGCCCCCTAGGAGGCGGGGGGGCCTCTAGCACAGATACGCAGTATTTT
CDR3 protein: CASSPLGGGGASSTDTQYF
V gene: TRBV7-2
CDR3 length: 19
J gene: TRBJ2-3
clone size: few
D gene: TRBD2

CDR3 DNA: TGTGCCAGCAGCGCATATAGGGGGGATACGCAGTATTTT
CDR3 protein: CASSAYRGDTQYF
V gene: TRBV7-2
CDR3 length: 13
J gene: TRBJ2-3
clone size: few
D gene: -

CDR3 DNA: TGTGCCAGCCGCAAGTTACAGGGGAGCACAGATACGCAGTATTTT
CDR3 protein: CASRKLQGSTDTQYF
V gene: TRBV5-6
CDR3 length: 15
J gene: TRBJ2-3
clone size: -
D gene: TRBD1

CDR3 DNA: TGTGCCAGCAGCGTGGGACAGGGTTGGGAGACCCAGTACTTC
CDR3 protein: CASSVGQGWETQYF
V gene: TRBV9
CDR3 length: 14
J gene: TRBJ2-5
clone size: few
D gene: TRBD1

CDR3 DNA: TGTGCCAGCAAGATGGGTGGGAACACTGAAGCTTTCTTT
CDR3 protein: CASKMGGNTEAFF
V gene: TRBV2
CDR3 length: 13
J gene: TRBJ1-1
clone size: few
D gene: -

CDR3 DNA: TGTGCCAGCAGCTCCCGGGACTCATCTGGGGAGCAGTACTTC
CDR3 protein: CASSSRDSSGEQYF
V gene: TRBV7-2
CDR3 length: 14
J gene: TRBJ2-7
clone size: few
D gene: -

CDR3 DNA: TGTGCCAGCAGCCCCCGTCGGACTAGCGGGAGTACAGATACGCAGTATTTT
CDR3 protein: CASSPRRTSGSTDTQYF
V gene: TRBV5-4
CDR3 length: 17
J gene: TRBJ2-3
clone size: -
D gene: TRBD2

CDR3 DNA: TGTGCCACCGCTTCTAAATTAGTCTATGAGCAGTTCTTC
CDR3 protein: CATASKLVYEQFF
V gene: TRBV15
CDR3 length: 13
J gene: TRBJ2-1
clone size: -
D gene: -

CDR3 DNA: TGTGCCAGCAGCATACAGGGGGCCTACGAGCAGTACTTC
CDR3 protein: CASSIQGAYEQYF
V gene: TRBV5-4
CDR3 length: 13
J gene: TRBJ2-7
clone size: -
D gene: TRBD1

CDR3 DNA: TGCGCCAGCAAACACGGAGGCAATCAGCCCCAGCATTTT
CDR3 protein: CASKHGGNQPQHF
V gene: TRBV23-1
CDR3 length: 13
J gene: TRBJ1-5
clone size: -
D gene: -

CDR3 DNA: TGTGCCAGCAGTTTAAACGGGGCCCACCAAGAGACCCAGTACTTC
CDR3 protein: CASSLNGAHQETQYF
V gene: TRBV27
CDR3 length: 15
J gene: TRBJ2-5
clone size: -
D gene: -

CDR3 DNA: TGTGCCAGCGCCCGTCGACTGAACACTGAAGCTTTCTTT
CDR3 protein: CASARRLNTEAFF
V gene: TRBV28
CDR3 length: 13
J gene: TRBJ1-1
clone size: -
D gene: -

CDR3 DNA: TGTGCCAGCAGCCAAGCCGCTCTTCTAGCGGGGGTTATCACAGATACGCAGTATTTT
CDR3 protein: CASSQAALLAGVITDTQYF
V gene: TRBV4-2
CDR3 length: 19
J gene: TRBJ2-3
clone size: few
D gene: TRBD2

CDR3 DNA: TGTGCCAGCAGCTCGAGGACTAGCTTCTACGAGCAGTACTTC
CDR3 protein: CASSSRTSFYEQYF
V gene: TRBV7-2
CDR3 length: 14
J gene: TRBJ2-7
clone size: few
D gene: TRBD2

CDR3 DNA: TGTGCCAGCAGTCTAGCCGGGACAGGGACCGGGGAGCTGTTTTTT
CDR3 protein: CASSLAGTGTGELFF
V gene: TRBV28
CDR3 length: 15
J gene: TRBJ2-2
clone size: -
D gene: TRBD1

CDR3 DNA: TGTGCCACCAGGGAGACAGGGGTGAATACGCAGTATTTT
CDR3 protein: CATRETGVNTQYF
V gene: TRBV15
CDR3 length: 13
J gene: TRBJ2-3
clone size: few
D gene: TRBD1

CDR3 DNA: TGTGCCAGCAGTGAAGCGAGGAGGGGCAATCAGCCCCAGCATTTT
CDR3 protein: CASSEARRGNQPQHF
V gene: TRBV2
CDR3 length: 15
J gene: TRBJ1-5
clone size: -
D gene: -

CDR3 DNA: TGCGCCAGCAGCGCCCAGGGTCCCGGGGAGCTGTTTTTT
CDR3 protein: CASSAQGPGELFF
V gene: TRBV4-3
CDR3 length: 13
J gene: TRBJ2-2
clone size: few
D gene: -

CDR3 DNA: TGTGCCAGCAGCTACCGTACCGGGACAGGAAACCCCCTCATGGTCTTC
CDR3 protein: CASSYRTGTGNPLMVF
V gene: TRBV7-2
CDR3 length: 16
J gene: TRBJ2-7
clone size: few
D gene: TRBD1

CDR3 DNA: TGTGCCAGCAGTGAAACAGGGAAGCAGACAGATACGCAGTATTTT
CDR3 protein: CASSETGKQTDTQYF
V gene: TRBV2
CDR3 length: 15
J gene: TRBJ2-3
clone size: -
D gene: -

CDR3 DNA: TGTGCCAGCAGTGAACTTACAGGGGCCTCACCCCTCCACTTT
CDR3 protein: CASSELTGASPLHF
V gene: TRBV2
CDR3 length: 14
J gene: TRBJ1-6
clone size: few
D gene: TRBD1

CDR3 DNA: TGTGCCAGCAGCCCCGGGACAGGGTTCTTGGATGAGCAGTTCTTC
CDR3 protein: CASSPGTGFLDEQFF
V gene: TRBV7-2
CDR3 length: 15
J gene: TRBJ2-1
clone size: -
D gene: TRBD1

CDR3 DNA: TGCGCCAGCAGCTTGGGGAGGGCCCGAATCGGCACAGATACGCAGTATTTT
CDR3 protein: CASSLGRARIGTDTQYF
V gene: TRBV5-1
CDR3 length: 17
J gene: TRBJ2-3
clone size: few
D gene: -

CDR3 DNA: TGTGCCAGCTCACAACAGGGCTACGAGCAGTACTTC
CDR3 protein: CASSQQGYEQYF
V gene: TRBV18
CDR3 length: 12
J gene: TRBJ2-7
clone size: -
D gene: -

CDR3 DNA: TGCGCCAGCAGCTTGGAACGCAGTTACAATGAGCAGTTCTTC
CDR3 protein: CASSLERSYNEQFF
V gene: TRBV5-1
CDR3 length: 14
J gene: TRBJ2-1
clone size: -
D gene: -

CDR3 DNA: TGTGCCAGCAGCGTAGCCCCGGCAGGAGAAGAGACCCAGTACTTC
CDR3 protein: CASSVAPAGEETQYF
V gene: TRBV9
CDR3 length: 15
J gene: TRBJ2-5
clone size: -
D gene: -

CDR3 DNA: TGTGCCAGCAGTGAGCAGGGAAACACCGGGGAGCTGTTTTTT
CDR3 protein: CASSEQGNTGELFF
V gene: TRBV2
CDR3 length: 14
J gene: TRBJ2-2
clone size: -
D gene: -